Below are 22 T cell receptor beta chains sequenced from a single sample in a study of cytomegalovirus exposure and HLA in healthy donors. The study ran its PCR with 60 Vbeta and 13 Jbeta primers. The table came from immunoSEQ multiplex PCR; TCRdb's copy has only in-frame clones and leaves some out. The sample consists of about 140,000 clones, around 80% of them appearing once. The sequenced sample consisted of PBMCs. These receptors all stem from a man aged 25-45 years in good health and CMV-seronegative.

CDR3 sequence: CASSHSGSSYEQYF. The DNA for the CDR3 is TGCGCCAGCAGCCATAGCGGGAGCTCCTACGAGCAGTACTTC. V and J are TRBV5-1 and TRBJ2-7, with 9 bases fitting TRBD2. This CDR3 region has 14 residues. Trimming took 4 bases from V and 0 from J; bases not matched to a gene: 2. The V gene's germline CDR1 is SGHRS and CDR2 YFSETQ.

This clone was counted a single time. This chain links TRBV23-1 with TRBJ2-1, with TRBD2 identical over 12 bases. TRBV23-1 is classed as an ORF, of uncertain function. The CDR3 has 16 amino acids. V shed 8 bases, J shed 5 bases, and the junction held 10 bases outside the gene matches. In nucleotides, the CDR3 is TGCGCCAGCGTCATTGGACTAGCGGGGAACAACAATGAGCAGTTCTTC. Translation gives CASVIGLAGNNNEQFF.

DNA for the CDR3: TGTGCCAGCTCACCCCTGGTCCGGGATGGCTACACCTTC. Amino acid sequence: CASSPLVRDGYTF. The chain joins TRBV18 to TRBJ1-2, with unresolved D. There are 13 residues in the CDR3. The germline V gene encodes CDR1 KGHSH and CDR2 LQKENI. Trimming removed 3 bases at V and 6 bases at J, with 11 bases between.

The V and J genes are TRBV25-1 and TRBJ2-3; no definite D call. Germline CDR1 is MGHDK and CDR2 is SYGVNS. The CDR3 contains 15 residues. V was shortened by 6 bases and J by 1 base, with 14 bases between the two germline ends. CDR3 bases: TGTGCCAGCAGCCTGAGGTCTGCGGGCACAGATACGCAGTATTTT. The encoded protein is CASSLRSAGTDTQYF.

This clone appeared once. The CDR3 region has the DNA TGTGCCAGTAGTATCGGGGGTTGGAACACTGAAGCTTTCTTT. Translating gives CASSIGGWNTEAFF. This sequence joins TRBV19 and TRBJ1-1, with D possibly matching TRBD1 (5 bases). CDR3 length: 14 residues. Germline V gives CDR1 LNHDA, CDR2 SQIVND (reference sequence). The V end was cut by 3 bases, the J end by 1 base, with 9 bases between.

The chain links TRBV10-3 to TRBJ2-1; 8 bases are shared with TRBD2. The CDR3 is 14 residues long. From germline, CDR1 is ENHRY and CDR2 SYGVKD. After removal of 4 bases from V and 7 bases from J, the junction contained 6 bases not matched to a gene. CDR3 sequence (DNA): TGTGCCATCAGTGGAGGGACTAGTAGGAATGAGCAGTTCTTC. Its protein is CAISGGTSRNEQFF.

The chain is built from TRBV5-6 and TRBJ2-5; D is perhaps TRBD2 (5 bases). Between the trimmed V and J ends, which lost 2 bases and 11 bases, there was a span of 16 bases. This CDR3 region has 13 residues. The germline gives CDR1 SGHDT, CDR2 YYEEEE. The CDR3 loop reads CASSLGPAWEQYF. The DNA of the CDR3 is TGTGCCAGCAGCTTAGGCCCAGCATGGGAGCAGTACTTC. The full variable domain, in which reference TRBV5-6 and TRBJ2-5 provide the parts outside the CDR3, is DAGVTQSPTHLIKTRGQQVTLRCSPKSGHDTVSWYQQALGQGPQFIFQYYEEEERQRGNFPDRFSGHQFPNYSSELNVNALLLGDSALYLCASSLGPAWEQYFGPGTRLLVL.

This clone was seen more than once but under ten times. The chain couples TRBV27 to TRBJ2-7; D is unresolved. Germline CDR1 and CDR2: MNHEY and SMNVEV (reference sequence). The CDR3 covers 12 residues. V was clipped by 5 bases and J by 4 bases, with 9 bases between them. The CDR3 DNA follows: TGTGCCAGCAGTCCGAACCTATACGAGCAGTACTTC. Protein sequence: CASSPNLYEQYF.

This clone was detected a few times. This chain uses TRBV6-4 with TRBJ2-2; D uncertain. The CDR3 has 14 amino acids. CDR1 is MRHNA, CDR2 SNTAGT, per germline. Trimming shortened V by 4 bases and J by 2 bases, and 8 bases separated the two germline ends. The CDR3 protein is CASSVSDNTGELFF. The CDR3 DNA reads TGTGCCAGCAGTGTGAGCGATAACACCGGGGAGCTGTTTTTT.

This clone was detected once. The chain recombines TRBV27 with TRBJ2-7; tentative D call: TRBD1 (6 bases). Germline V gives CDR1 MNHEY, CDR2 SMNVEV (reference sequence). V dropped 5 bases and J dropped 4 bases, with 15 bases sitting between them. The CDR3 runs 14 residues. The CDR3 nucleotides read TGTGCCAGCAGTCCCCCGTCCAGGGGTTACGAGCAGTACTTC. Its translation is CASSPPSRGYEQYF.

The chain couples TRBV10-2 to TRBJ1-2; the D gene is possibly TRBD1 (6 bases). The CDR3 extends over 11 amino acids. Germline V lookup: CDR1 WSHSY, CDR2 SAAADI. Trimming cost V 8 bases and J 7 bases, with 11 bases left between them. The CDR3, as DNA: TGCGCCAGCGGGGGCGCCGGTGGCTACACCTTC. Translated: CASGGAGGYTF.

V and J are TRBV6-5 and TRBJ1-4; 10 nucleotides line up with TRBD1. CDR1 and CDR2 from the germline V gene are MNHEY and SVGAGI. The CDR3 totals 15 residues. V trimming: 2 bases; J trimming: 10 bases; junction bases outside the gene matches: 7. The DNA for the CDR3 is TGTGCCAGCAGTTACACCGGGACAGGGGAGGGAAAACTGTTTTTT. It translates to CASSYTGTGEGKLFF.

The chain joins TRBV6-5 to TRBJ1-3; 7 bases agree with TRBD1. V dropped 7 bases and J dropped 0; count of bases not matched to a gene: 3. Per the germline V gene, CDR1 is MNHEY and CDR2 is SVGAGI. The CDR3 is 14 amino acids. The CDR3 sequence: CASKGQTSGNTIYF. In nucleotides, the CDR3 is TGTGCCAGCAAGGGACAGACCTCTGGAAACACCATATATTTT.

The V and J genes are TRBV5-8 and TRBJ2-3; D is possibly TRBD1 (5 bases). Deletions cut 5 bases from V and 4 bases from J, with 14 bases between. CDR3 length: 14 amino acids. Germline CDR1 reads SGHTS; CDR2 reads YDEGEE. The CDR3 nucleotides read TGTGCCAGCAGGAGGACATTTGTTGCAGATACGCAGTATTTT. Translating it yields CASRRTFVADTQYF.

This clone was found once. The rearrangement uses TRBV2 and TRBJ1-6, with TRBD1 identical over 9 bases. The CDR3 contains 17 residues. The junction had 10 bases not matched to a gene; V was cut back by 4 bases and J by 6 bases. The germline gives CDR1 SNHLY, CDR2 FYNNEI. CDR3 protein: CASSAVGTGLRNSPLHF. CDR3 bases: TGTGCCAGCAGTGCAGTCGGGACAGGGTTGCGTAATTCACCCCTCCACTTT.

The chain has TRBV6-5 and TRBJ1-1, with TRBD1 matching 7 bases. V dropped 6 bases and J dropped 5; count of bases not matched to a gene: 12. The germline V gene encodes CDR1 MNHEY and CDR2 SVGAGI. This CDR3 is built from 15 residues. The CDR3 DNA reads as TGTGCCAGCAGACCCGACAGGGCGAGGGGGACTGAAGCTTTCTTT. Its protein is CASRPDRARGTEAFF.

The chain employs TRBV15 and TRBJ1-4; weak D call: TRBD1 (6 bases). Germline V gene data show CDR1 as LNHNV and CDR2 as YYDKDF (reference sequence). The V end was cut by 5 bases, the J end by 6 bases, with 16 bases between. This CDR3 spans 15 amino acids. The CDR3 sequence: CATSWGGRTDEKLFF. DNA for the CDR3: TGTGCCACCAGCTGGGGGGGCCGGACTGATGAAAAACTGTTTTTT.

The chain joins TRBV5-1 to TRBJ2-3; weak D call: TRBD2 (6 bases). The CDR3 spans 16 residues. CDR1 SGHRS and CDR2 YFSETQ come from the germline V gene. Between the trimmed V and J ends, which lost 0 bases and 2 bases, there was a span of 13 bases. In DNA form, the CDR3 reads TGCGCCAGCAGCTTGGCCGGTGGCGGGGCCACAGATACGCAGTATTTT. Its translation: CASSLAGGGATDTQYF.

The rearrangement uses TRBV27 and TRBJ1-5, with 10 bases identical to TRBD1. After removal of 10 bases from V and 2 bases from J, the junction contained 2 bases not matched to a gene. Germline values: CDR1 MNHEY, CDR2 SMNVEV (reference sequence). CDR3 length: 13 amino acids. CDR3 nucleotides: TGTGCCATCGGGACAGGGGGCAATCAGCCCCAGCATTTT. The encoded protein is CAIGTGGNQPQHF.

This clone was seen a few times. The chain carries TRBV6-1 and TRBJ1-3, with D possibly being TRBD1 (6 bases). This CDR3 region has 15 residues. Trimming pared 11 bases from V and 2 bases from J, leaving 19 bases between. CDR1 MNHNS and CDR2 SASEGT come from the germline V gene. CDR3 DNA: TGTGCCGCCTCCCCTAGGACAGCGACTGGAAACACCATATATTTT. Translating gives CAASPRTATGNTIYF.

The V gene is TRBV5-5, the J gene TRBJ2-7; TRBD2 aligns across 7 bases. This CDR3 is built from 15 residues. J gave up 1 base and V 0 bases, and 4 bases lay outside the gene matches. CDR1 and CDR2 from the germline V gene are SGHKS and YYEKEE (reference sequence). CDR3 sequence reads: CASSLVAGASYEQYF. In DNA form, the CDR3 reads TGTGCCAGCAGCTTGGTGGCGGGAGCTTCCTACGAGCAGTACTTC.

This chain links TRBV5-4 with TRBJ2-2; TRBD1 matches at 9 bases. Per the germline V gene, CDR1 is SGHNT and CDR2 is YYREEE (reference sequence). V was clipped by 0 bases and J by 4 bases; unmatched bases: 4. The CDR3 runs 16 residues. The CDR3 bases are TGTGCCAGCAGCTTGGGGACAGGGGTAGGCACCGGGGAGCTGTTTTTT. The encoded protein is CASSLGTGVGTGELFF.